A single sample is the source of the 12 T cell receptor beta chains below, sequenced in a study of blood T cell repertoires in COVID-19. TCRdb's copy holds only in-frame clones and misses some; the assay was immunoSEQ multiplex PCR. The repertoire holds about 390,000 clones, with more than 75% as singletons. The sample comprised peripheral blood. The receptors were sampled from a woman aged 55-70 years with COVID-19, enrolled during active disease.

This chain joins TRBV6-6 and TRBJ2-3; 15 bases match TRBD2. The CDR3 contains 17 residues. V lost 5 bases to trimming and J lost 5 bases; unmatched junction nucleotides: 8. Germline V lookup: CDR1 MNHNY, CDR2 SVGAGI (reference sequence). The CDR3 is CASSPLGLAGGGDTQYF. In DNA, the CDR3 is TGTGCCAGCAGTCCTTTGGGACTAGCGGGGGGTGGAGATACGCAGTATTTT.

The V gene is TRBV7-9, the J gene TRBJ1-4; D remains ambiguous. V was shortened by 2 bases and J by 3 bases, with 10 bases between the two germline ends. The CDR3 extends over 15 amino acids. In germline, CDR1 is SEHNR, CDR2 FQNEAQ (reference sequence). The CDR3 DNA follows: TGTGCCAGCAGCTTATCGGCCAGGTCTAATGAAAAACTGTTTTTT. It specifies CASSLSARSNEKLFF.

This chain connects TRBV13 to TRBJ2-3; a possible D gene is TRBD2 (6 bases). Per germline, CDR1 PRHDT and CDR2 FYEKMQ (reference sequence). V was trimmed by 8 bases and J by 6 bases, leaving 12 bases between them. This CDR3 is built from 12 residues. CDR3 protein: CASGRLVDTQYF. CDR3 DNA: TGTGCCAGCGGACGACTAGTCGATACGCAGTATTTT.

This chain links TRBV18 with TRBJ1-3; a possible D gene is TRBD1 (6 bases). The germline gives CDR1 KGHSH, CDR2 LQKENI. This CDR3 comprises 16 residues. V gave up 3 bases and J gave up 0 bases, with 12 bases separating them. CDR3 sequence (DNA): TGTGCCAGCTCACCGCAGGACAGCGGCTCTGGAAACACCATATATTTT. This codes for CASSPQDSGSGNTIYF. The whole variable domain, remainder taken from reference TRBV18 and TRBJ1-3, is NAGVMQNPRHLVRRRGQEARLRCSPMKGHSHVYWYRQLPEEGLKFMVYLQKENIIDESGMPKERFSAEFPKEGPSILRIQQVVRGDSAAYFCASSPQDSGSGNTIYFGEGSWLTVV.

In this sample, this clone turned up a few times. This chain connects TRBV7-9 to TRBJ1-2; D ambiguous. The CDR3 sequence is 13 residues long. Germline V CDR1 and CDR2: SEHNR, FQNEAQ (reference sequence). The V and J ends lost 5 bases and 2 bases respectively, with 9 bases between them. The CDR3 DNA reads as TGTGCCAGCAGCCCCCTAGAGAACTATGGCTACACCTTC. Protein sequence: CASSPLENYGYTF.

The chain employs TRBV30 and TRBJ2-1; TRBD1 might be the D (6 bases). The V gene lost 2 bases and the J gene lost 7 bases, with 9 bases spanning the gap. From germline, CDR1 is GTSNPN and CDR2 SVGIG (reference sequence). CDR3 length equals 12 residues. CDR3 sequence: CAWSFQGNEQFF. The DNA for the CDR3 is TGTGCCTGGAGTTTTCAGGGGAATGAGCAGTTCTTC.

The chain is built from TRBV5-1 and TRBJ1-2; 8 bases are a match to TRBD1. Germline CDR1 SGHRS, CDR2 YFSETQ. Germline trimming cut 4 bases from V and 7 bases from J; bases unmatched to any gene: 12. The CDR3 consists of 15 residues. CDR3 nucleotide sequence: TGCGCCAGCAGCGTGGGGTCAGGACAGGGTGGTGGCTACACCTTC. This codes for CASSVGSGQGGGYTF. Supplemented by reference TRBV5-1 and TRBJ1-2, the full variable domain reads KAGVTQTPRYLIKTRGQQVTLSCSPISGHRSVSWYQQTPGQGLQFLFEYFSETQRNKGNFPGRFSGRQFSNSRSEMNVSTLELGDSALYLCASSVGSGQGGGYTFGSGTRLTVV.

The chain carries TRBV4-2 and TRBJ2-3; D remains ambiguous. Germline V CDR1 and CDR2: LGHNA, YNFKEQ. Trimming stripped 5 bases from V and 7 bases from J, with 10 bases between. The CDR3 has 12 amino acids. CDR3 DNA sequence: TGTGCCAGCAGCGCGACTGAGAATACGCAGTATTTT. Encoded protein: CASSATENTQYF.

The V and J genes are TRBV11-2 and TRBJ2-3; 10 positions match TRBD2. The CDR3 covers 15 residues. The V segment lost 6 bases and the J segment 6 bases; nucleotides outside the gene matches: 9. Germline V CDR1 and CDR2: SGHAT, FQNNGV. CDR3 nucleotide sequence: TGTGCCAGCAGTTTCACTAGCGGGGCCGCCGATACGCAGTATTTT. It yields the protein CASSFTSGAADTQYF.

This clone was seen a few times. The V call is TRBV18, the J call TRBJ2-1; the D gene is possibly TRBD2 (5 bases). Germline lookup yields CDR1 KGHSH and CDR2 LQKENI. The CDR3 runs 14 residues. Trimming removed 2 bases from V and 8 bases from J, with 13 bases in between. Here the CDR3 reads CASSPGHRGDEQFF. The CDR3 DNA sequence: TGTGCCAGCTCACCAGGGCACCGGGGAGATGAGCAGTTCTTC.

The rearrangement uses TRBV7-9 and TRBJ2-6, with 12 bases aligning to TRBD1. V lost 5 bases, J lost 6 bases, and 2 bases stayed unmatched. Germline assignment: CDR1 SEHNR and CDR2 FQNEAQ (reference sequence). This CDR3 contains 15 residues. The CDR3 spells CASSGTGGQANVLTF. The CDR3 DNA follows: TGTGCCAGCAGCGGGACAGGGGGCCAGGCCAACGTCCTGACTTTC.

In nucleotides, the CDR3 is TGTGCCAGCAGCCGTTTCCCGACAGGGGTTACAGATACGCAGTATTTT. Its translation is CASSRFPTGVTDTQYF. The genes are TRBV7-9 and TRBJ2-3; TRBD1 matches 8 bases. The CDR3 covers 16 residues. V trimming: 5 bases; J trimming: 3 bases; junction bases outside the gene matches: 10. Germline CDR1 SEHNR, CDR2 FQNEAQ (reference sequence).